This T cell receptor (beta chain) was sequenced during a study of blood T cell repertoires in COVID-19. Across the whole study: T cells, B-cell-depleted T cells, or PBMCs supplied cDNA or gDNA.

The method was immunoSEQ multiplex PCR; TCRdb's version includes in-frame clones alone and lacks a portion of them. The sample lists approximately 260,000 clones, about 86% seen once, with roughly 4% in the top ten. The germline V gene has CDR1 SGHNT and CDR2 YENEEA. Trimming cost V 5 bases and J 8 bases, with 15 bases left between them. CDR3 size: 13 residues. The chain carries TRBV11-3 and TRBJ1-2; D perhaps matches TRBD1 (5 bases). Sequenced material: PBMCs or T cells enriched from blood (not recorded which). The TCR was taken from a man aged 25 to 40 with acute COVID-19. Written as DNA, the CDR3 is TGTGCCAGCAGCCGCGGGACTGGGACCGGCTACACCTTC. This codes for CASSRGTGTGYTF.